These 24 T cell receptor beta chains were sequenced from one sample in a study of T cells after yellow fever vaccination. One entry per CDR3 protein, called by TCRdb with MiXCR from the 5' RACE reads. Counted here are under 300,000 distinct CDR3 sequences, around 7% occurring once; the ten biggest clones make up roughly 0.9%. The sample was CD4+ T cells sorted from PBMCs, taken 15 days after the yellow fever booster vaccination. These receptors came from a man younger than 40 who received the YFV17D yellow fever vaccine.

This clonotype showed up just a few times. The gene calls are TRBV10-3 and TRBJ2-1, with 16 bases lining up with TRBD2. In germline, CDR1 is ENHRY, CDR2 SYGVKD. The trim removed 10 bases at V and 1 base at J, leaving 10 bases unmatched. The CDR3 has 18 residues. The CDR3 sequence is CATLEGTSGRGSYNEQFF. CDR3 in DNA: TGTGCCACCCTAGAAGGGACTAGCGGGAGGGGGTCCTACAATGAGCAGTTCTTC.

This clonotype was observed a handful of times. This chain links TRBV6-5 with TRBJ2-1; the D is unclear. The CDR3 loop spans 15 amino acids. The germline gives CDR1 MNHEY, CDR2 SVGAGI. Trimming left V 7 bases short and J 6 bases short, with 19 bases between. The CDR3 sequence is CASKQNGLAANEQFF. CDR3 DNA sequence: TGTGCCAGCAAGCAGAATGGTCTTGCGGCCAATGAGCAGTTCTTC.

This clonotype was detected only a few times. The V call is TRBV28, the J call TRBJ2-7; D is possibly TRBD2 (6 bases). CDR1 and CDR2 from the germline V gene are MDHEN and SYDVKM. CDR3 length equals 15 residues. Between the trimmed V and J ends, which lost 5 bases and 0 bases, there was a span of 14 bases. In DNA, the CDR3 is TGTGCCAGCAGTCCTACTAGCAGGAGCTCCTACGAGCAGTACTTC. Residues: CASSPTSRSSYEQYF. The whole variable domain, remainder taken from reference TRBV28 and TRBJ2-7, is DVKVTQSSRYLVKRTGEKVFLECVQDMDHENMFWYRQDPGLGLRLIYFSYDVKMKEKGDIPEGYSVSREKKERFSLILESASTNQTSMYLCASSPTSRSSYEQYFGPGTRLTVT.

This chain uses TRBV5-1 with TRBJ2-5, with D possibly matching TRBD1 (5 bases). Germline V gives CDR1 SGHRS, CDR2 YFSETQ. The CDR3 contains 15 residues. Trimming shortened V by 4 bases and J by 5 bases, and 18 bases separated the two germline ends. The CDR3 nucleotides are TGCGCCAGCAGCCAAGGACAAGTCTCCAGTGAGACCCAGTACTTC. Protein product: CASSQGQVSSETQYF.

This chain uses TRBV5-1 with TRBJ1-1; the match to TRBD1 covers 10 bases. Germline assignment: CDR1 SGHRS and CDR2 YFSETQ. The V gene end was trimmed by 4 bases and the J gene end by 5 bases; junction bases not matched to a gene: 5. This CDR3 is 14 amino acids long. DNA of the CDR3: TGCGCCAGCAGCGCGGGACAGGGGAGGACTGAAGCTTTCTTT. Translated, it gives CASSAGQGRTEAFF.

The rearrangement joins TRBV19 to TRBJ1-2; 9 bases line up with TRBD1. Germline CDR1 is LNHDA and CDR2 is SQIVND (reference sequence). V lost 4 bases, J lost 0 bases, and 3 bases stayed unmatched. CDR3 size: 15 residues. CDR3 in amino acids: CASSRRTGANYGYTF. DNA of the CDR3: TGTGCCAGTAGTAGACGGACAGGGGCTAACTATGGCTACACCTTC. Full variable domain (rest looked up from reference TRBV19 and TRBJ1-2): DGGITQSPKYLFRKEGQNVTLSCEQNLNHDAMYWYRQDPGQGLRLIYYSQIVNDFQKGDIAEGYSVSREKKESFPLTVTSAQKNPTAFYLCASSRRTGANYGYTFGSGTRLTVV.

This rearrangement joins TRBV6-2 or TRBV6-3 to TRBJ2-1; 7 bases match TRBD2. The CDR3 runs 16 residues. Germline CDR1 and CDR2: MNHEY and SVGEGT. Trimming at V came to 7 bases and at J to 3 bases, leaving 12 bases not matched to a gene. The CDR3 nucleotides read TGTGCCAGCAAAACGGGGGGTAGTCATTACTACAATGAGCAGTTCTTC. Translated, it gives CASKTGGSHYYNEQFF.

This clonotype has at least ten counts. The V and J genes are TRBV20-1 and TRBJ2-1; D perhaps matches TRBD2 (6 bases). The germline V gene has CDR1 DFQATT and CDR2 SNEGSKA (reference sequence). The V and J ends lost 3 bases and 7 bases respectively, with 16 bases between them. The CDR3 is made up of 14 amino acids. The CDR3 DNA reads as TGCAGTGCTAGTGACGGGAGAGGATCGAATGAGCAGTTCTTC. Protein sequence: CSASDGRGSNEQFF.

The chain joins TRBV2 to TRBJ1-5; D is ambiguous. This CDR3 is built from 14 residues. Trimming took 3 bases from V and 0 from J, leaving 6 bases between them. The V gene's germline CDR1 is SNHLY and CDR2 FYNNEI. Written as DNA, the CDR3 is TGTGCCAGCAGTGACAGAGTTAGCAATCAGCCCCAGCATTTT. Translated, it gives CASSDRVSNQPQHF.

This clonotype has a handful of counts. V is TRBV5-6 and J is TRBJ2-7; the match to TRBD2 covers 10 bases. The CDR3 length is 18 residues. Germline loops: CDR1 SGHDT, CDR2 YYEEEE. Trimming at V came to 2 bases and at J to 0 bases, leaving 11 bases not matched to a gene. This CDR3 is CASSLLAGITLSSYEQYF. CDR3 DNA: TGTGCCAGCAGCTTACTAGCGGGAATTACCTTGAGCTCCTACGAGCAGTACTTC. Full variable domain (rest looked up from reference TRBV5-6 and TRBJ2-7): DAGVTQSPTHLIKTRGQQVTLRCSPKSGHDTVSWYQQALGQGPQFIFQYYEEEERQRGNFPDRFSGHQFPNYSSELNVNALLLGDSALYLCASSLLAGITLSSYEQYFGPGTRLTVT.

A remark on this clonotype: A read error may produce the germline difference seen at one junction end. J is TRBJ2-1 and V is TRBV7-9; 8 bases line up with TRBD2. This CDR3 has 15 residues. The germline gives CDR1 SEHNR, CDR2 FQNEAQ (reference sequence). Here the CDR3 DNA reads TGTGCCAGCAGCTTAGTGGTAGCGGGGAACAATGAGCATTTCTTC. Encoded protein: CASSLVVAGNNEHFF. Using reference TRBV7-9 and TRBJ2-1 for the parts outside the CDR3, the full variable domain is DTGVSQNPRHKITKRGQNVTFRCDPISEHNRLYWYRQTLGQGPEFLTYFQNEAQLEKSRLLSDRFSAERPKGSFSTLEIQRTEQGDSAMYLCASSLVVAGNNEHFFGPGTRLTVL.

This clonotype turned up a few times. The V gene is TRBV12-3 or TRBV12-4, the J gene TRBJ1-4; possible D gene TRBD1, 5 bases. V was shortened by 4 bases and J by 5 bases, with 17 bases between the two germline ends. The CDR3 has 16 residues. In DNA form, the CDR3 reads TGTGCCAGCAGTTCCGGGACCTCCCTTGGGAATGAAAAACTGTTTTTT. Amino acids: CASSSGTSLGNEKLFF.

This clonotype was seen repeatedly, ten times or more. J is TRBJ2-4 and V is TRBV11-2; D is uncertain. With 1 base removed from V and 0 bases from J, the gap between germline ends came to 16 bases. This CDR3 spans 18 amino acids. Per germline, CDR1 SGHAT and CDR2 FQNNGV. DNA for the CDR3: TGTGCCAGCAGCTTAGGAAGTGGGGTATTTCCAGCCAAAAACATTCAGTACTTC. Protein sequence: CASSLGSGVFPAKNIQYF. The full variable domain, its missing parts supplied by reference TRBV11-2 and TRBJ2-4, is EAGVAQSPRYKIIEKRQSVAFWCNPISGHATLYWYQQILGQGPKLLIQFQNNGVVDDSQLPKDRFSAERLKGVDSTLKIQPAKLEDSAVYLCASSLGSGVFPAKNIQYFGAGTRLSVL.

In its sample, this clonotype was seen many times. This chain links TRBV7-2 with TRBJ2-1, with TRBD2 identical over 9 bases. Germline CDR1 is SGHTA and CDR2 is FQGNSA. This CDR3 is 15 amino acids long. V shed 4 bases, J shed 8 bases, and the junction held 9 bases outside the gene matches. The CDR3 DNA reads TGTGCCAGCAGCTGGACTAGCGCCCCTGAGGATGAGCAGTTCTTC. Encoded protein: CASSWTSAPEDEQFF.

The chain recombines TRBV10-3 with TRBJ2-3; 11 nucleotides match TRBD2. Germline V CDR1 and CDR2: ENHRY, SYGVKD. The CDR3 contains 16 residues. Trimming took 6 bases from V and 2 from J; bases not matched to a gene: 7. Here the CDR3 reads CAIRSGTSGPTDTQYF. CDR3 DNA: TGTGCCATCAGATCTGGGACTAGCGGACCCACAGATACGCAGTATTTT.

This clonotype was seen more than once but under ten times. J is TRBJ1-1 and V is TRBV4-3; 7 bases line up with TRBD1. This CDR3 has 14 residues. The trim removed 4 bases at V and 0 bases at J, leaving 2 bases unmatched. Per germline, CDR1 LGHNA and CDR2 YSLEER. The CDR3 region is CASSPGGVNTEAFF. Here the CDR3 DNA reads TGCGCCAGCAGCCCAGGGGGAGTGAACACTGAAGCTTTCTTT.

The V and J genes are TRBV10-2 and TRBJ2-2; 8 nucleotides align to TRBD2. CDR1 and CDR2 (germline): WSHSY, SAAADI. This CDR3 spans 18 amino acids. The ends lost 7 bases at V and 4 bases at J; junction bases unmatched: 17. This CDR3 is CASKAGSGIPVGTGELFF. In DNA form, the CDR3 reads TGCGCCAGCAAAGCAGGTAGCGGGATTCCGGTGGGCACCGGGGAGCTGTTTTTT.

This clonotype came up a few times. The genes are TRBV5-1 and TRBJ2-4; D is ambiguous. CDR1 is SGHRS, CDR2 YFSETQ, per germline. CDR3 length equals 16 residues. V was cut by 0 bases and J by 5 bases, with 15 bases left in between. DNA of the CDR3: TGCGCCAGCAGCTTGGCGTCTTCCGAACTCGAAAACATTCAGTACTTC. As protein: CASSLASSELENIQYF.

The CDR3 coding sequence is TGTGCCAGCTTGAGATGGCAGGGTGAAGCTTTCTTT. It encodes CASLRWQGEAFF. The chain couples TRBV7-2 to TRBJ1-1, with a tentative D call TRBD1 (5 bases). The CDR3 loop spans 12 amino acids. Germline V gene lookup returns CDR1 SGHTA and CDR2 FQGNSA. Trimming took off 8 bases at V and 7 bases at J, with 14 bases between the two ends.

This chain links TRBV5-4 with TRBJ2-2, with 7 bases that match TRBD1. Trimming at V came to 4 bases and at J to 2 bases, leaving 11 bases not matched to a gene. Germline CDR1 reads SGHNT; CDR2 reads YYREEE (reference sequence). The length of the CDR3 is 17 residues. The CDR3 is CASSLLTGNPNTGELFF. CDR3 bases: TGTGCCAGCAGCCTCCTGACAGGGAATCCAAACACCGGGGAGCTGTTTTTT. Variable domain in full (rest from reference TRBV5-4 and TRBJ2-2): ETGVTQSPTHLIKTRGQQVTLRCSSQSGHNTVSWYQQALGQGPQFIFQYYREEENGRGNFPPRFSGLQFPNYSSELNVNALELDDSALYLCASSLLTGNPNTGELFFGEGSRLTVL.

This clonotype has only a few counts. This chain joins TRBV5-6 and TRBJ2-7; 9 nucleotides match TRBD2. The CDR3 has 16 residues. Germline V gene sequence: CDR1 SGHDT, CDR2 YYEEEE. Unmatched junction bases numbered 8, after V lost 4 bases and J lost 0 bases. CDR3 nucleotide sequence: TGTGCCAGCAGCATTCTGACTAGCGGAGCCTCCTACGAGCAGTACTTC. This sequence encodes CASSILTSGASYEQYF.

The CDR3 region has the DNA TGCGCCAGCAGCTTGAGGGTGGGCGATGGCTACACCTTC. This gives the protein CASSLRVGDGYTF. The rearrangement joins TRBV5-1 to TRBJ1-2; no firm D call. The germline CDR1 and CDR2 sequences are SGHRS and YFSETQ. This CDR3 spans 13 amino acids. V gave up 1 base and J gave up 6 bases, with 10 bases separating them.

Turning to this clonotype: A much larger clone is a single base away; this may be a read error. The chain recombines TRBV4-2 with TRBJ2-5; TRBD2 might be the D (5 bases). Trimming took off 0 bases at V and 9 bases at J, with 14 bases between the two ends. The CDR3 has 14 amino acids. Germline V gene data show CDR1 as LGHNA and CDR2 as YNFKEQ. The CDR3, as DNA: TGTGCCAGCAGCCAAGAATCTAAGGCGGAGGCCCAGTACTTC. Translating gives CASSQESKAEAQYF.

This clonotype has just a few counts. The DNA of the CDR3 is TGCGCCAGCAGCTTGCAGGGGCAGGTCACTGAAGCTTTCTTT. Its translation is CASSLQGQVTEAFF. This chain uses TRBV5-1 with TRBJ1-1; D is perhaps TRBD1 (6 bases). Germline V gene data show CDR1 as SGHRS and CDR2 as YFSETQ. CDR3 length: 14 residues. Trimming left V 1 base short and J 4 bases short, with 11 bases between.